This TCR beta chain was observed in a study of cytomegalovirus exposure and HLA in healthy donors. About the research overall: The 120 validation repertoires, a later analysis reported, used the same platform as the 666 repertoires from the first cohort. Notes on the study in general: Subsequent analysis of the approximately 110 validation repertoires found a tendency for first-cohort TCR clusters to co-occur. Using the classifier, cytomegalovirus status was reportedly diagnosed with high specificity and sensitivity. Rare sequences made up most TCRs, while some public TCRs were found in many donors.

V was clipped by 2 bases and J by 5 bases, with 13 bases between them. CDR3 size: 15 residues. Germline CDR1 and CDR2: SGDLS and YYNGEE. TCRdb's table, derived via immunoSEQ multiplex PCR, lists solely in-frame clones and lacks some. Of about 98,000 clones in the sample, roughly 87% were seen once. About this clone: Its antigen is unknown.

The TCR comes from a man aged 18 to 30 in good health and CMV-seropositive. This chain joins TRBV9 and TRBJ2-2; D remains ambiguous. The specimen sequenced was PBMCs. The CDR3 bases are TGTGCCAGCAGCGTTAACATGCCCGCAACCGGGGAGCTGTTTTTT. Translating it yields CASSVNMPATGELFF.